Each of the 7 T cell receptor beta chains below was sequenced from the same sample in a study of OX40 agonist ivuxolimab in advanced cancers. TCRdb keeps only in-frame clones here, not all; method: immunoSEQ multiplex PCR. The sample has roughly 110,000 clones, about nine tenths seen once. The specimen comprised CD4+ or CD8+ T cells sorted from blood, sampled in a trial of the OX40 agonist ivuxolimab. The receptors stem from an adult with an advanced solid tumor such as melanoma, head and neck, liver or kidney cancer.

V gene TRBV4-3 combines with J gene TRBJ2-7; TRBD1 is a possible D gene (5 bases). The germline V and J ends were trimmed by 2 bases and 2 bases, with 10 bases remaining between them. Germline loops: CDR1 LGHNA, CDR2 YSLEER. The CDR3 runs to 14 residues. The CDR3 DNA is TGCGCCAGCAGCCAACAGGGAATGACCTACGAGCAGTACTTC. Translated, it gives CASSQQGMTYEQYF.

The chain recombines TRBV6-1 with TRBJ2-7, with TRBD2 matching over 8 bases. Germline-derived CDR1 and CDR2 are MNHNS and SASEGT. CDR3 length equals 14 residues. The ends lost 6 bases at V and 7 bases at J; junction bases unmatched: 11. The CDR3 reads CASSVIGTSGEQYF. The CDR3 DNA follows: TGTGCCAGCAGCGTAATCGGGACTAGTGGGGAGCAGTACTTC.

This sequence joins TRBV7-7 and TRBJ2-5, with D unresolved. The V end lost 0 bases, the J end lost 1 base, and 9 bases lay between the germline ends. Germline V gene data show CDR1 as SSHAT and CDR2 as FNYEAQ (reference sequence). The CDR3 length is 15 residues. CDR3 in DNA: TGTGCCAGCAGCTTAGCTGGGGTTCTCCAAGAGACCCAGTACTTC. Protein: CASSLAGVLQETQYF. The full variable domain, its missing parts supplied by reference TRBV7-7 and TRBJ2-5, is GAGVSQSPRYKVTKRGQDVTLRCDPISSHATLYWYQQALGQGPEFLTYFNYEAQPDKSGLPSDRFSAERPEGSISTLTIQRTEQRDSAMYRCASSLAGVLQETQYFGPGTRLLVL.

The chain uses TRBV5-1 and TRBJ1-4; 9 nucleotides line up with TRBD1. The CDR3 extends over 19 amino acids. The V gene's germline CDR1 is SGHRS and CDR2 YFSETQ. V lost 0 bases and J lost 8; bases outside the gene matches: 17. For the CDR3, the DNA is TGCGCCAGCAGCTTGGCTCCCCCCGGGTCGGGACAGGGAGGAGAAAAACTGTTTTTT. The encoded protein is CASSLAPPGSGQGGEKLFF.

V gene TRBV30 combines with J gene TRBJ2-1; 7 bases fit TRBD1. This CDR3 spans 14 amino acids. The trim removed 2 bases at V and 10 bases at J, leaving 11 bases unmatched. Germline V gene sequence: CDR1 GTSNPN, CDR2 SVGIG (reference sequence). CDR3 DNA sequence: TGTGCCTGGAGTTGGGCAGGGGGTGGCCCAGAGCAGTTCTTC. It codes for CAWSWAGGGPEQFF. Variable domain in full (rest from reference TRBV30 and TRBJ2-1): SQTIHQWPATLVQPVGSPLSLECTVEGTSNPNLYWYRQAAGRGLQLLFYSVGIGQISSEVPQNLSASRPQDRQFILSSKKLLLSDSGFYLCAWSWAGGGPEQFFGPGTRLTVL.

The V gene is TRBV30, the J gene TRBJ1-5, with D tentatively TRBD1 (5 bases). This CDR3 has 13 residues. V lost 2 bases and J 8 bases, leaving 13 bases between the germline ends. Per germline, CDR1 GTSNPN and CDR2 SVGIG (reference sequence). The CDR3 protein is CAWSPQGSEPQHF. As DNA, the CDR3 is TGTGCCTGGAGTCCTCAGGGAAGTGAGCCCCAGCATTTT. The variable domain in full, with the rest retrieved from reference TRBV30 and TRBJ1-5, is SQTIHQWPATLVQPVGSPLSLECTVEGTSNPNLYWYRQAAGRGLQLLFYSVGIGQISSEVPQNLSASRPQDRQFILSSKKLLLSDSGFYLCAWSPQGSEPQHFGDGTRLSIL.

The chain combines TRBV25-1 with TRBJ1-2; no reliable D call. CDR1 and CDR2 (germline): MGHDK, SYGVNS. The CDR3 is 11 residues long. V was cut by 5 bases and J by 6 bases, with 7 bases left in between. This CDR3 reads CASSRNNGYTF. DNA of the CDR3: TGTGCCAGCAGTAGAAATAATGGCTACACCTTC.